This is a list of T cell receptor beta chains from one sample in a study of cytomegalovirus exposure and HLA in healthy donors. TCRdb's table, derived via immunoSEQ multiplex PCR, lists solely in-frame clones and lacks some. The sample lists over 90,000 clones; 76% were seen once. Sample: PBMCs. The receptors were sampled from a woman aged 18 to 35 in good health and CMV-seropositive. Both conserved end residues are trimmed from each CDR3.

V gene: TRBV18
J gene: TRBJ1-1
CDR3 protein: ASSTITTPTEAF

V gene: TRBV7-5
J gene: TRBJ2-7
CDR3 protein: ARSARSGRDSYEQY

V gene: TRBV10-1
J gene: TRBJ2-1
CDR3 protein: ASSTGIPSVEQF

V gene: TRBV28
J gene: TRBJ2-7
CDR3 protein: ASSPIFGSYEQY

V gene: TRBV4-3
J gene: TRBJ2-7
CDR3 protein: ASSLREAGGPDLYEQY

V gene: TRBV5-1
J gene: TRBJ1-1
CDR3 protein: ASSLYRKMNTEAF

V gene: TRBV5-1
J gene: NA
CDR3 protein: ASSWTESYEQY

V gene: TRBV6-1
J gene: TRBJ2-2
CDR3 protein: ASRNSRNTGELF

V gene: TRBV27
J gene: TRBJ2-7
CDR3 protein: ASSFLTGTGSYEQY

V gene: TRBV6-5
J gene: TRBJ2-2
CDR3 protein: ASRDRGGTGELF

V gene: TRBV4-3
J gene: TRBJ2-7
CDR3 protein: ASSRKMGTAAEIYEQY

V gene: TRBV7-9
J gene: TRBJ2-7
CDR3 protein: ASMGGPTYEQY

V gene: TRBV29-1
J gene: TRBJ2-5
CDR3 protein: SVEGGPYGTQY

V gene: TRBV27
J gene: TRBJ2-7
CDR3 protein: ASSPVRAEYEQY

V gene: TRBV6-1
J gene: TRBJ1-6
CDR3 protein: ASNTWGVYNSPLH

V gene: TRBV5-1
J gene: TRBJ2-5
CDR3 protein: ASSFAGEETQY

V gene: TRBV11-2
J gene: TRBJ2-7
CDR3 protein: ASSLPPATEQY

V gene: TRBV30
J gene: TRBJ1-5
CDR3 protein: AFDLQRGQPQH

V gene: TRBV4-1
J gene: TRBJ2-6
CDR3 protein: ASSQPTQSGANVLT

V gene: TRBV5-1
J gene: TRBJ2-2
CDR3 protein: ASSSQGLRELF

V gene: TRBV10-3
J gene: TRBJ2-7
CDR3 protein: ASRQAYEQY

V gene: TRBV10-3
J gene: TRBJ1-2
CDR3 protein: AISGAGVFSYGYT

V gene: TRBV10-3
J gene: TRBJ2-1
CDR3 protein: AIRRTLSYNEQF

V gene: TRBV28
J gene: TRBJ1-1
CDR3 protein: ASSLGSTEAF

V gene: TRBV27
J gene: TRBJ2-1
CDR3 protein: ASREGTYNEQF

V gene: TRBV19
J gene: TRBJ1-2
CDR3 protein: ASTSGPGGVYGYT

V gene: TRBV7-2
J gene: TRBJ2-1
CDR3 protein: ASSLTSGRGSYNEQF

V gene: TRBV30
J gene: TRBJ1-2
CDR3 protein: AWSPGVGVSGYT

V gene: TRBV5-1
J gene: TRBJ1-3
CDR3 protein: ASSPNGQGKSGNTIY

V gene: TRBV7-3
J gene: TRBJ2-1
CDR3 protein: ASSLSRLAHEQF

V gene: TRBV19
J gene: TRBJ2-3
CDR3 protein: ASRPGTSASRTDTQY

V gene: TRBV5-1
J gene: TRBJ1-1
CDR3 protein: ASSLGAGEYTEAF

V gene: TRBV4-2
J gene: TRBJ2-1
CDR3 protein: ASSQRLQREGNEQF

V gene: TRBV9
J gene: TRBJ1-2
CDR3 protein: ASSVTGVYGYT

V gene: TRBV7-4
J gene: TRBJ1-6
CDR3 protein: ASSHRDIRSYNSPLH

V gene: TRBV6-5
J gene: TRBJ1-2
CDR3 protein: ASGSHNPGTDGYT

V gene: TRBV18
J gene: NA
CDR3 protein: ASSPGAGQGAFEQY

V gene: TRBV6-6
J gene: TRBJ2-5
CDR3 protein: ASSYSQGLETQY

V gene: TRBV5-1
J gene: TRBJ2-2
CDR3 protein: ASSLKGGATGELF

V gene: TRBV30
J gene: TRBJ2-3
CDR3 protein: AWTVRLAGEGGRTDTQY

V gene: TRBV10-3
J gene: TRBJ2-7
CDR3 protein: AIRRQGEESYEQY

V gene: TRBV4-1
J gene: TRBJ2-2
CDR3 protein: ASSLRDVGELF

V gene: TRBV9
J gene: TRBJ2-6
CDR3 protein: ASSAFTRAGLSGANVLT

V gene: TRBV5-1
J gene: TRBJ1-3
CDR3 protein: ASGQGTTLGDTIY

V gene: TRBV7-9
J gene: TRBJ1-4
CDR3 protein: ASSSGQPNEKLF

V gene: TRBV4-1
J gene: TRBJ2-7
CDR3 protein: ASSQDKGYEQY

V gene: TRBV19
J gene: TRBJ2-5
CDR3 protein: ASRDRGVREETQY

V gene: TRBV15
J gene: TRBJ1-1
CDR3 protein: ATSRDQRGEAF

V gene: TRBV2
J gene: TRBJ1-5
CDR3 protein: ASSRGLWGGNQPQH

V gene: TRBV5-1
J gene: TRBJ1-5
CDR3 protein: ASSRTGNQPQH